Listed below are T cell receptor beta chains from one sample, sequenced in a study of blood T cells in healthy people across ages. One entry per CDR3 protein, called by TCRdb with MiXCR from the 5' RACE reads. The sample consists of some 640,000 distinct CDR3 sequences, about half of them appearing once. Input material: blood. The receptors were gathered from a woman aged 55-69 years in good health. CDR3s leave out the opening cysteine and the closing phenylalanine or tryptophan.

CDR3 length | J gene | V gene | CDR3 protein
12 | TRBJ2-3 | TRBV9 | ASSVTGGADTQY
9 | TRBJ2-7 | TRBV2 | ATGQSYEQY
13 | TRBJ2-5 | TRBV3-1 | ASSLRTGTSETQY
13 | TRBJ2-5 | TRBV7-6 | ASSFTIESQETQY
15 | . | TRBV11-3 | ANSITTRTSGRETQY
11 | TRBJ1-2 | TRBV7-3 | ASSLTQGWGYT
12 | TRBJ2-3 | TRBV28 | AISRDRRADTQY
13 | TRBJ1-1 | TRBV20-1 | SARDVLGTNTEAF
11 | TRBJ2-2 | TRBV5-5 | ASRAGNTGELF
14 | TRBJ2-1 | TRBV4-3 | ASSQDTRNSVNEQF
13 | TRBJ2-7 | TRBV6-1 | ASSPPGLASNEQY
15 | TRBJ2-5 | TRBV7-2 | ASSMGQGAAGGETQY
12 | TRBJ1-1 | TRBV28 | ASVHSDRYTEAF
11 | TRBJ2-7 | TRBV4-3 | ASSQDRLQEQY
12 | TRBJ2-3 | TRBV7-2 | ASSLGAFTDTQY
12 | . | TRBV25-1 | ASSEQTGGYEQY
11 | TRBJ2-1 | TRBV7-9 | ASSLDPRPEQF
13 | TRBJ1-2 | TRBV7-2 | ASSEQGNSNYGYT
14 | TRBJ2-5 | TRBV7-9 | ASSRTSGMGQETQY
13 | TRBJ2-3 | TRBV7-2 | ASSLDVGGTDTQY
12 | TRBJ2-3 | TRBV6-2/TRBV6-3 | ASNTGVPTDTQY
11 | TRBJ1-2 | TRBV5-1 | ASSLVTENGYT